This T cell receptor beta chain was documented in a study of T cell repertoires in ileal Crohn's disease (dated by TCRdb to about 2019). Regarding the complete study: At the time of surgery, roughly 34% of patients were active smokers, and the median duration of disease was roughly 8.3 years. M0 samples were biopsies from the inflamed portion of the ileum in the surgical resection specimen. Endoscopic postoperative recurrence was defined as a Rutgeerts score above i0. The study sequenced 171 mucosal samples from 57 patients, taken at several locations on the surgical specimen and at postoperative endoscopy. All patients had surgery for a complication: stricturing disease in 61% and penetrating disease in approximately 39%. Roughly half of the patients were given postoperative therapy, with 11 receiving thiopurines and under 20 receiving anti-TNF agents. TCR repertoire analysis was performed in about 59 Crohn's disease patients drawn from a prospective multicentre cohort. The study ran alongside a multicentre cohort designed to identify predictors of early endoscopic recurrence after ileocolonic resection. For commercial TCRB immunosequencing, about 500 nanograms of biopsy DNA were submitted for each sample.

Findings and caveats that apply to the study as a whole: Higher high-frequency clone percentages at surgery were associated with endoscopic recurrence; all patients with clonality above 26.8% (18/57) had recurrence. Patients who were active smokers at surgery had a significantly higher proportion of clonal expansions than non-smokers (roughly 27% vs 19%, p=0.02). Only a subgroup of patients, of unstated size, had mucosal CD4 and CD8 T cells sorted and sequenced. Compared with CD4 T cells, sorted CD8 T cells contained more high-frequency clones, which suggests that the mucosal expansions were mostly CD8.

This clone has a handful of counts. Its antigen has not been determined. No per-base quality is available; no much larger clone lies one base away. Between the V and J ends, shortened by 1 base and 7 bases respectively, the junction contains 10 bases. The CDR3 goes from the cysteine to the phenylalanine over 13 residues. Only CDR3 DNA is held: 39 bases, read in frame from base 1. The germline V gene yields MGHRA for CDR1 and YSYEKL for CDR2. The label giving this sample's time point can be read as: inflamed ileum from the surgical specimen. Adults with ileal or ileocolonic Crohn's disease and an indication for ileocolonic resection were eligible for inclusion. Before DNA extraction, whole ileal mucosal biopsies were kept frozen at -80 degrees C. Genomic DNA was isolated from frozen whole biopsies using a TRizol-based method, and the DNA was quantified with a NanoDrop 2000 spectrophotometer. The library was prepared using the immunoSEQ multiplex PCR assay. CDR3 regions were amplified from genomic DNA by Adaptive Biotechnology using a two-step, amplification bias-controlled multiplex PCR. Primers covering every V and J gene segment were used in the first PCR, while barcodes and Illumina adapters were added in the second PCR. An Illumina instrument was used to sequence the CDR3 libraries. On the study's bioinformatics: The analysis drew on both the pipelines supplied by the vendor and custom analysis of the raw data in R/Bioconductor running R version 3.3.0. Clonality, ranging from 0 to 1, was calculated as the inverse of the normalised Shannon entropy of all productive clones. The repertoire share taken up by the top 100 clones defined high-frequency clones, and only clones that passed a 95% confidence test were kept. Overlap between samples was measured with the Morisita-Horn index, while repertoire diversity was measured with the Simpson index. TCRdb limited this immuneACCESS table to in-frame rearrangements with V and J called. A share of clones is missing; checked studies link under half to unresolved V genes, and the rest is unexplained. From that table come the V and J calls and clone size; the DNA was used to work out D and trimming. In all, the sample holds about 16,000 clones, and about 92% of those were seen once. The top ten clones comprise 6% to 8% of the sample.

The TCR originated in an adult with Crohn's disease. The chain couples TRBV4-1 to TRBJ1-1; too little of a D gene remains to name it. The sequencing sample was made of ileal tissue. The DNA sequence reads TGCGCCAGCAGCCAAGCTCCGTGGAATGAAGCTTTCTTT. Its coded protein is CASSQAPWNEAFF.